The source of this TCR beta chain is a study of blood T cell repertoires in COVID-19. Study at large: Italy, Spain and the United States were the sources of the convalescent and acute COVID-19 samples. Nucleic acid was either cDNA or gDNA, and it came from T cells, B-cell-depleted T cells, or PBMCs.

Original data processing: Reference gene primer amplification yielded estimated nucleated cell counts. Here immunoSEQ multiplex PCR was the method, and the copy in TCRdb shows in-frame clones only, minus some. That table furnishes V, J and clone size, whereas the DNA furnished D and trimming. The table records 150,000 to 200,000 clones, roughly 91% of them present only once. The junction had 7 bases not matched to a gene; V was cut back by 7 bases and J by 2 bases. Germline values: CDR1 SEHNR, CDR2 FQNEAQ (reference sequence). The CDR3 has 14 amino acids. Input material: peripheral blood. The TCR comes from a man in his forties or fifties with active or convalescent COVID-19. This chain links TRBV7-9 with TRBJ1-1; TRBD1 matches 7 bases. CDR3 DNA sequence: TGTGCCAGCACCCCCGGACAGGATAACACTGAAGCTTTCTTT. Translation gives CASTPGQDNTEAFF.